This T cell receptor (beta chain) was captured by sequencing in a study of blood T cells in healthy people across ages. This clonotype was counted between two and nine times. Its antigen remains unidentified. Germline trimming cut 2 bases from V and 1 base from J; bases unmatched to any gene: 19. Germline CDR1 and CDR2: KGHSH and LQKENI. CDR3 size: 21 residues. General observations from the study: Researchers report that TCR beta diversity correlated strongly with naive T cell percentage.

A second PCR of 7 to 11 cycles used a sample-barcoded 5' primer and a J-beta primer mix. TCRdb reanalysed the 5' RACE reads using MiXCR and keeps one entry per CDR3 protein. The sample lists around 670,000 distinct CDR3 sequences; approximately 30% were seen once. Those donating, healthy Caucasian individuals from Russia, were aged about 6 to 100. The material sequenced was blood. The sequence was obtained from a woman of 80 years or more in good health. The chain recombines TRBV18 with TRBJ2-3; TRBD2 matches at 9 bases. CDR3 in amino acids: CASSPFFIAGAPIRGTDTQYF. As DNA, the CDR3 is TGTGCCAGCTCACCATTCTTTATAGCGGGGGCGCCAATTCGAGGCACAGATACGCAGTATTTT.